Each of the 8 T cell receptor beta chains below was sequenced from the same sample in a study of blood T cell dynamics during melanoma immunotherapy. Time point indicated: pre-treatment baseline. Sequencing used immunoSEQ multiplex PCR; TCRdb keeps in-frame clones, though not all of them. Here the sample spans 15,000 to 20,000 clones, roughly 90% being singletons. The sequencing here drew on blood, taken from a patient treated with checkpoint blockade. The source is a human donor with melanoma.

This clone was recorded only once. Compared with germline, one end of the junction differs, possibly owing to a read error. CDR3 in DNA: TGTGCCAGCAGCCCCCCCCGTACTGGGACAGGGCTATACAATGAGCGGTTCTTC. Translation: CASSPPRTGTGLYNERFF. This chain uses TRBV13 with TRBJ2-1, with 9 bases that match TRBD1. The CDR3 runs to 18 residues. The germline gives CDR1 PRHDT, CDR2 FYEKMQ (reference sequence).

The rearrangement links TRBV5-6 to TRBJ1-3, with D uncertain. CDR1 SGHDT and CDR2 YYEEEE come from the germline V gene. V was cut by 0 bases and J by 0 bases, with 4 bases left in between. CDR3 length: 14 amino acids. The CDR3 spells CASSLGYSGNTIYF. In DNA, the CDR3 is TGTGCCAGCAGCTTGGGTTACTCTGGAAACACCATATATTTT.

The V and J genes are TRBV30 and TRBJ2-3, with 8 bases that match TRBD1. The CDR3 length is 12 residues. The junction had 5 bases not matched to a gene; V was cut back by 7 bases and J by 5 bases. The germline CDR1 and CDR2 sequences are GTSNPN and SVGIG (reference sequence). CDR3 region: CASDRGGDTQYF. CDR3 nucleotide sequence: TGTGCCTCCGACAGGGGAGGAGATACGCAGTATTTT.

The chain links TRBV7-8 to TRBJ1-2; TRBD1 aligns across 11 bases. CDR3 length equals 15 residues. From germline, CDR1 is SGHVS and CDR2 FQNEAQ. The J segment lost 5 bases and the V segment lost 6 bases, leaving 8 bases of the junction unmatched. In nucleotides, the CDR3 is TGTGCCAGCAGTTCTGGACAGGGGGCAGGATATGGCTACACCTTC. The encoded protein is CASSSGQGAGYGYTF.

This chain uses TRBV9 with TRBJ1-1, with 9 bases that match TRBD1. The CDR3 runs to 14 residues. V shed 3 bases, J shed 2 bases, and the junction held 2 bases outside the gene matches. Germline-derived CDR1 and CDR2 are SGDLS and YYNGEE. The CDR3 DNA sequence: TGTGCCAGCAGCGGGACAGGGGCCAACACTGAAGCTTTCTTT. Its protein is CASSGTGANTEAFF.

V usage is TRBV5-1 and J usage is TRBJ2-7; no definite D call. Germline values: CDR1 SGHRS, CDR2 YFSETQ. This CDR3 region has 11 residues. With 7 bases removed from V and 2 bases from J, the gap between germline ends came to 7 bases. This chain's CDR3 is CASGDTYEQYF. The CDR3 region has the DNA TGCGCCAGCGGGGATACCTACGAGCAGTACTTC.

The CDR3: CSVALAGVNGELFF. The CDR3 DNA reads TGCAGCGTTGCCCTGGCGGGAGTAAACGGGGAGCTGTTTTTT. The rearrangement uses TRBV29-1 and TRBJ2-2; TRBD2 agrees at 7 bases. J gave up 7 bases and V 4 bases, and 9 bases lay outside the gene matches. CDR3 length: 14 amino acids. The V gene's germline CDR1 is SQVTM and CDR2 ANQGSEA.

The rearrangement uses TRBV2 and TRBJ1-2, with a weak D call TRBD1 (5 bases). This CDR3 spans 13 amino acids. The germline CDR1 and CDR2 sequences are SNHLY and FYNNEI. Trimming removed 3 bases from V and 2 bases from J, with 7 bases in between. CDR3: CASSDQGNYGYTF. Written as DNA, the CDR3 is TGTGCCAGCAGTGACCAGGGAAACTATGGCTACACCTTC. Drawing the rest from reference TRBV2 and TRBJ1-2, the complete variable domain is EPEVTQTPSHQVTQMGQEVILRCVPISNHLYFYWYRQILGQKVEFLVSFYNNEISEKSEIFDDQFSVERPDGSNFTLKIRSTKLEDSAMYFCASSDQGNYGYTFGSGTRLTVV.